These 31 T cell receptor beta chains came from one sample sequenced in a study of cytomegalovirus exposure and HLA in healthy donors. The study ran its PCR with 60 Vbeta and 13 Jbeta primers. Some clones are missing from TCRdb's copy, which holds only in-frame ones; the method was immunoSEQ multiplex PCR. Of around 140,000 clones listed, around 80% are singletons. The sequenced sample was PBMCs. All receptors come from a female donor in good health and CMV-seronegative.

This sequence joins TRBV6-1 and TRBJ1-4; 8 bases are a match to TRBD1. In germline, CDR1 is MNHNS, CDR2 SASEGT. This CDR3 is 15 amino acids long. The V gene end was trimmed by 4 bases and the J gene end by 8 bases; junction bases not matched to a gene: 9. CDR3 nucleotide sequence: TGTGCCAGCAGTGTAGCGGACAGGGTTGGCGAAAAACTGTTTTTT. It yields the protein CASSVADRVGEKLFF.

The J gene is TRBJ1-6, the V gene TRBV27; a possible D gene is TRBD1 (6 bases). The CDR3 has 16 residues. Germline V CDR1 and CDR2: MNHEY, SMNVEV (reference sequence). The V and J ends lost 5 bases and 4 bases respectively, with 15 bases between them. CDR3 DNA: TGTGCCAGCAGTCCGAGGACAGTAAGGTATAATTCACCCCTCCACTTT. Amino acid sequence: CASSPRTVRYNSPLHF.

This rearrangement joins TRBV6-1 to TRBJ2-1; weak D call: TRBD2 (5 bases). This CDR3 comprises 12 residues. Deletions cut 6 bases from V and 8 bases from J, with 11 bases between. Germline values: CDR1 MNHNS, CDR2 SASEGT. CDR3 sequence: CASRPGLYEQFF. CDR3 bases: TGTGCCAGCAGACCTGGACTGTATGAGCAGTTCTTC.

The chain recombines TRBV6-1 with TRBJ2-7; 8 nucleotides match TRBD1. CDR3 size: 11 residues. The germline gives CDR1 MNHNS, CDR2 SASEGT. V shed 7 bases and J 4 bases; nucleotides not matched to a gene: 0. The CDR3 protein is CASNRGYEQYF. CDR3 in DNA: TGTGCCAGCAACAGGGGGTACGAGCAGTACTTC.

The V call is TRBV5-1, the J call TRBJ2-1; TRBD1 is a possible D gene (6 bases). Trimming pared 2 bases from V and 5 bases from J, leaving 20 bases between. CDR1 and CDR2 (germline): SGHRS, YFSETQ. This CDR3 is built from 17 residues. The CDR3 nucleotides read TGCGCCAGCAGCTTCCAACGGACAGTCTACACCCACAATGAGCAGTTCTTC. Protein: CASSFQRTVYTHNEQFF.

This clone was seen a few times. V is TRBV19 and J is TRBJ1-4; D perhaps matches TRBD1 (5 bases). Germline V lookup: CDR1 LNHDA, CDR2 SQIVND (reference sequence). Deletions cut 3 bases from V and 8 bases from J, with 13 bases between. The CDR3 sequence is 14 residues long. The CDR3 loop reads CASSMGRATEKLFF. Here the CDR3 DNA reads TGTGCCAGTAGTATGGGCAGGGCGACGGAAAAACTGTTTTTT. The full variable domain, in which reference TRBV19 and TRBJ1-4 provide the parts outside the CDR3, is DGGITQSPKYLFRKEGQNVTLSCEQNLNHDAMYWYRQDPGQGLRLIYYSQIVNDFQKGDIAEGYSVSREKKESFPLTVTSAQKNPTAFYLCASSMGRATEKLFFGSGTQLSVL.

The V and J genes are TRBV4-2 and TRBJ2-3; TRBD2 might be the D (5 bases). CDR3 length equals 15 residues. CDR1 is LGHNA, CDR2 YNFKEQ, per germline. V was clipped by 0 bases and J by 2 bases, with 9 bases between them. CDR3 sequence reads: CASSQDPGITDTQYF. CDR3 nucleotide sequence: TGTGCCAGCAGCCAAGATCCCGGGATCACAGATACGCAGTATTTT.

This rearrangement joins TRBV6-1 to TRBJ1-1, with 10 bases that match TRBD1. The germline CDR1 and CDR2 sequences are MNHNS and SASEGT. The CDR3 has 14 residues. V was clipped by 8 bases and J by 8 bases; unmatched bases: 11. The CDR3 DNA follows: TGTGCCAGCCATATCCGGGGGGGACAGGGGGAAGCTTTCTTT. Translation gives CASHIRGGQGEAFF.

In regard to this clone: One end of the junction does not line up with germline, which may come from a read error. The chain carries TRBV30 and TRBJ1-2, with a tentative D call TRBD1 (5 bases). Per germline, CDR1 GTSNPN and CDR2 SVGIG (reference sequence). The CDR3 has 10 amino acids. The CDR3 sequence: CAWSNGGTFF. The CDR3 DNA reads as TGTGCCTGGAGCAACGGGGGGACTTTCTTC.

The chain combines TRBV4-1 with TRBJ2-7; 10 bases are a match to TRBD1. This CDR3 region has 18 residues. Germline-derived CDR1 and CDR2 are MGHRA and YSYEKL. Losses at the gene ends were 0 bases for V and 1 base for J; bases not matched to a gene: 9. The chain's CDR3 is CASSQDRTGGLLSYEQYF. The CDR3 coding sequence is TGCGCCAGCAGCCAAGATAGGACAGGGGGGCTCCTATCCTACGAGCAGTACTTC.

This chain connects TRBV27 to TRBJ1-3; 7 nucleotides align to TRBD1. J was trimmed by 0 bases and V by 3 bases; bases with no gene match: 8. Germline V gene data show CDR1 as MNHEY and CDR2 as SMNVEV (reference sequence). This CDR3 contains 17 residues. The CDR3 protein is CASSLTGSPSSGNTIYF. CDR3 DNA: TGTGCCAGCAGTTTGACAGGGTCTCCTAGCTCTGGAAACACCATATATTTT.

The V gene is TRBV19, the J gene TRBJ2-7, with a possible D match to TRBD1 (6 bases). The V gene's germline CDR1 is LNHDA and CDR2 SQIVND (reference sequence). CDR3 length: 16 amino acids. Trimming shortened V by 3 bases and J by 2 bases, and 17 bases separated the two germline ends. The DNA of the CDR3 is TGTGCCAGTAGTATCCTGGGGGCCAGGATCCCCTACGAGCAGTACTTC. It encodes CASSILGARIPYEQYF.

The CDR3 protein is CASSLRGGTDTQYF. For the CDR3, the DNA is TGTGCCAGCAGCTTGCGGGGGGGCACAGATACGCAGTATTTT. This chain connects TRBV5-4 to TRBJ2-3; 7 nucleotides match TRBD2. Unmatched junction bases numbered 0, after V lost 1 base and J lost 1 base. This CDR3 has 14 residues. Germline CDR1 and CDR2: SGHNT and YYREEE (reference sequence).

As for this clone: The sample contains more than one DNA sequence encoding this CDR3. This chain links TRBV16 with TRBJ2-7, with 8 bases matching TRBD1. The germline V gene has CDR1 KGHSY and CDR2 FQNENV. This CDR3 contains 13 residues. The trim removed 7 bases at V and 4 bases at J, leaving 6 bases unmatched. CDR3 residues: CASTRQGRYEQYF. DNA for the CDR3: TGTGCCAGCACCCGACAGGGGCGGTACGAGCAGTACTTC.

This clone was observed a single time. V and J are TRBV29-1 and TRBJ2-3; no clear D. The CDR3 covers 12 residues. V was trimmed by 4 bases and J by 0 bases, leaving 5 bases between them. CDR1 and CDR2 (germline): SQVTM, ANQGSEA. CDR3 nucleotides: TGCAGCGTTGCCATCAGCACAGATACGCAGTATTTT. Translated: CSVAISTDTQYF.

The rearrangement uses TRBV7-3 and TRBJ1-5; D might be TRBD1 (6 bases). The V end lost 7 bases, the J end lost 0 bases, and 13 bases lay between the germline ends. The germline CDR1 and CDR2 sequences are SGHTA and FQGTGA. This CDR3 is built from 15 residues. CDR3 in amino acids: CASKRQELSNQPQHF. The CDR3 DNA follows: TGTGCCAGCAAAAGACAGGAGCTTAGCAATCAGCCCCAGCATTTT.

This rearrangement joins TRBV30 to TRBJ1-1; 8 positions agree with TRBD1. V lost 8 bases and J lost 6; bases outside the gene matches: 5. The CDR3 has 11 amino acids. The germline V gene has CDR1 GTSNPN and CDR2 SVGIG (reference sequence). Here the CDR3 DNA reads TGTGCCGGGACAGGAGGAGCTGAAGCTTTCTTT. Its translation: CAGTGGAEAFF.

This chain uses TRBV2 with TRBJ2-1; possible D gene TRBD1, 6 bases. CDR1 SNHLY and CDR2 FYNNEI come from the germline V gene. CDR3 size: 13 residues. V was shortened by 4 bases and J by 9 bases, with 13 bases between the two germline ends. CDR3 coding DNA: TGTGCCAGCAGTGCAGGGGAAATGGGTGAGCAGTTCTTC. It codes for CASSAGEMGEQFF.

The chain is built from TRBV2 and TRBJ2-1; 7 nucleotides align to TRBD1. This CDR3 spans 15 amino acids. Trimming cost V 3 bases and J 0 bases; bases outside gene matches: 2. CDR1 SNHLY and CDR2 FYNNEI come from the germline V gene. The CDR3 DNA sequence: TGTGCCAGCAGTGACAGGGGGAGCTCCTACAATGAGCAGTTCTTC. Protein sequence: CASSDRGSSYNEQFF.

This chain uses TRBV28 with TRBJ1-3; no firm D call. The ends were cut back, 6 bases at V and 0 bases at J, with 15 bases in the middle. Germline V gene lookup returns CDR1 MDHEN and CDR2 SYDVKM. This CDR3 is 16 amino acids long. The CDR3 region has the DNA TGTGCCAGCAGCTTGGGTCGCGGCAGCTCTGGAAACACCATATATTTT. As protein: CASSLGRGSSGNTIYF. Using reference TRBV28 and TRBJ1-3 for the parts outside the CDR3, the full variable domain is DVKVTQSSRYLVKRTGEKVFLECVQDMDHENMFWYRQDPGLGLRLIYFSYDVKMKEKGDIPEGYSVSREKKERFSLILESASTNQTSMYLCASSLGRGSSGNTIYFGEGSWLTVV.

This clone came up a few times. CDR3 sequence: CASSLAGRGLASEQFF. The CDR3 coding sequence is TGTGCCAGCAGCTTAGCTGGCAGGGGGCTTGCAAGTGAGCAGTTCTTC. The rearrangement joins TRBV7-9 to TRBJ2-1, with 8 bases identical to TRBD1. The CDR3 extends over 16 amino acids. CDR1 SEHNR and CDR2 FQNEAQ come from the germline V gene (reference sequence). V shed 0 bases, J shed 9 bases, and the junction held 10 bases outside the gene matches.

The chain uses TRBV7-9 and TRBJ1-1; D remains ambiguous. The CDR3 has 13 residues. The V and J ends lost 5 bases and 0 bases respectively, with 7 bases between them. Germline lookup yields CDR1 SEHNR and CDR2 FQNEAQ (reference sequence). CDR3 coding DNA: TGTGCCAGCAGCGAGAGTATGAACACTGAAGCTTTCTTT. Its translation: CASSESMNTEAFF.

A single count supports this clone. The rearrangement uses TRBV5-1 and TRBJ2-5, with 11 bases lining up with TRBD2. CDR1 and CDR2 (germline): SGHRS, YFSETQ. The CDR3 extends over 17 amino acids. The J segment lost 5 bases and the V segment lost 1 base, leaving 10 bases of the junction unmatched. The CDR3: CASSLLTSGVRAETQYF. The CDR3 nucleotides read TGCGCCAGCAGCTTGCTGACTAGCGGGGTTAGGGCGGAGACCCAGTACTTC.

The gene calls are TRBV14 and TRBJ1-1; D ambiguous. CDR1 and CDR2 from the germline V gene are SGHDN and FVKESK. V lost 1 base and J lost 7, with 13 bases in between. The CDR3 runs 14 residues. The CDR3 DNA sequence: TGTGCCAGCAGCCAAGTCGACGGGGTCTTTGAAGCTTTCTTT. It codes for CASSQVDGVFEAFF. Full variable domain (rest looked up from reference TRBV14 and TRBJ1-1): EAGVTQFPSHSVIEKGQTVTLRCDPISGHDNLYWYRRVMGKEIKFLLHFVKESKQDESGMPNNRFLAERTGGTYSTLKVQPAELEDSGVYFCASSQVDGVFEAFFGQGTRLTVV.

CDR3 DNA: TGTGCCAGCAGCTTGGGCTACGCAGATACGCAGTATTTT. Its translation is CASSLGYADTQYF. The chain has TRBV5-4 and TRBJ2-3; unclear D gene. V lost 0 bases and J lost 4, with 6 bases in between. Germline CDR1 SGHNT, CDR2 YYREEE (reference sequence). The CDR3 is 13 residues long.

This chain joins TRBV9 and TRBJ2-5; 8 nucleotides agree with TRBD2. With 0 bases clipped from V and 4 bases from J, the junction kept 5 bases outside the gene matches. CDR1 is SGDLS and CDR2 is YYNGEE in the germline V gene. The CDR3 is made up of 15 amino acids. The CDR3 DNA sequence: TGTGCCAGCAGCGTAGCTGGCGGGGGGATAGAGACCCAGTACTTC. Amino acids: CASSVAGGGIETQYF.

The rearrangement joins TRBV7-2 to TRBJ2-1, with TRBD2 identical over 11 bases. The CDR3 spans 15 residues. The ends lost 5 bases at V and 6 bases at J; junction bases unmatched: 6. The germline V gene has CDR1 SGHTA and CDR2 FQGNSA. DNA for the CDR3: TGTGCCAGCAGCGTACTAGCGGGAGTCGTCAATGAGCAGTTCTTC. It yields the protein CASSVLAGVVNEQFF.

V and J are TRBV7-3 and TRBJ2-5; D not certain. Germline-derived CDR1 and CDR2 are SGHTA and FQGTGA. CDR3 size: 13 residues. V lost 8 bases and J 5 bases, leaving 15 bases between the germline ends. The CDR3 DNA is TGTGCCAGCTCGTTAAACCCAGCGGAGACCCAGTACTTC. Its translation: CASSLNPAETQYF.

The V call is TRBV29-1, the J call TRBJ1-2, with 7 bases identical to TRBD1. The germline gives CDR1 SQVTM, CDR2 ANQGSEA. The CDR3 covers 12 residues. The CDR3 sequence: CSVGTANYGYTF. CDR3 nucleotide sequence: TGCAGTGTCGGGACAGCTAACTATGGCTACACCTTC.

The chain uses TRBV28 and TRBJ2-1; 16 positions agree with TRBD2. CDR1 is MDHEN, CDR2 SYDVKM, per germline. Unmatched junction bases numbered 7, after V lost 5 bases and J lost 15 bases. This CDR3 contains 14 residues. The CDR3: CASSPGTSGRARFF. The CDR3 coding sequence is TGTGCCAGCAGTCCGGGGACTAGCGGGAGGGCCCGGTTCTTC.

In the case of this clone: The junction does not match germline at one end; this may be a read error. The CDR3 sequence: CSSSPDTYEQYF. The CDR3 DNA is TGTTCCAGCAGCCCCGACACTTACGAGCAGTACTTC. This chain connects TRBV7-9 to TRBJ2-7; D is undetermined. CDR3 length: 12 residues. CDR1 SEHNR and CDR2 FQNEAQ come from the germline V gene (reference sequence).